This T cell receptor (beta chain) was identified in a study of CD8 T cells in Susac syndrome (dated by TCRdb to between 2019 and 2020). About the investigation overall: The study used repertoire sequencing to test whether antigen drove CD8+ T cell activation and differentiation in Susac syndrome.

RNA was extracted using the RNeasy kit, and about 0.45 to 1 ug of the RNA was reverse transcribed with random hexamers. The immunoSEQ multiplex PCR assay, covering 54 Vbeta and 13 Jbeta segments, was used to amplify TCR beta CDR3 regions. PCR amplification bias was corrected by using a synthetic template baseline for primer optimization and computational correction. The authors processed their data as follows. Reads were annotated to V, D and J genes per IMGT and analyzed with immunoSEQ Analyzer, keeping only productive sequences. Clonality was computed as one minus Shannon entropy normalized by log2 of the number of productive unique sequences. For each patient and control, public and private clones were evaluated among the 100 most prevalent clones. Clones were defined as Susac-specific when absent from the healthy and MS cohorts, from 1,000 to 1,100 published viral clones and from other ImmuneACCESS disease sequences. The raw public reads went through TCRdb reprocessing: fastp at Q25, MiXCR clone calling, in-frame beta chains kept. Under each unique CDR3 protein, matching rows form one entry showing the most common genes and DNA. TCRdb, rather than the study authors, made the V and J calls. The sample yields approximately 150,000 distinct CDR3 sequences; 92% were counted once. The ten largest clones capture about 0.073% of the sample.

Peripheral blood CD8+ and CD4+ T cells from healthy donors, Susac syndrome patients and multiple sclerosis patients were profiled by high-throughput TCR beta sequencing. Healthy donors were included as age- and sex-matched controls. Bulk CD8+ and CD4+ T cells were purified by magnetic negative isolation, whereas CD8+ TEMRA cells were enriched by FACS. Blood was drawn into EDTA tubes, processed within 24 hours, and PBMCs were isolated by density gradient centrifugation. PBMCs destined for TCR sequencing were cryopreserved in liquid nitrogen and later thawed in a 37 °C water bath. The sorted or isolated CD4+, CD8+ and CD8+ TEMRA cells reached a purity of at least 90%. Turning to this clonotype: This receptor's antigen is unknown. No much larger clone is present one base from it, and per-base qualities are unavailable.

What the study reported, not specific to this receptor: The number of individuals in the TCR sequencing and HLA analysis was acknowledged as relatively small.

This receptor was taken from a human donor in good health. The material sequenced was CD4+ T cells from PBMCs.

The CDR3 is CASSIATAREILGELFF. The base sequence is TGTGCCAGTAGTATTGCCACAGCACGGGAAATTCTCGGGGAGCTGTTTTTT. Recombination linked TRBV19 to TRBJ2-2; the D segment could be TRBD2, given 5 matching bases. Taken from cysteine to phenylalanine, the CDR3 has 17 residues. Just the 51-base CDR3 DNA is kept, in frame starting at base 1. V is clipped by 3 bases and J by 7 bases, and the sequence between their germline boundaries is 21 bases long. CDR1 LNHDA and CDR2 SQIVND are derived from the germline V gene (reference sequence).